These 8 T cell receptor beta chains originate from one sample sequenced in a study of cytomegalovirus exposure and HLA in healthy donors. 60 Vbeta and 13 Jbeta primers were used in PCR. The repertoire was sequenced with immunoSEQ multiplex PCR; TCRdb's copy has only in-frame clones and lacks some. The sample carries 100,000 to 150,000 clones, 81% recorded once. Sample: PBMCs. All receptors derive from a man aged 18 to 30 in good health and CMV-seronegative.

The chain uses TRBV28 and TRBJ2-7, with TRBD1 identical over 9 bases. Trimming at V came to 5 bases and at J to 1 base, leaving 9 bases not matched to a gene. Germline-derived CDR1 and CDR2 are MDHEN and SYDVKM. The length of the CDR3 is 16 residues. The CDR3 is CASSTQPGTGSYEQYF. CDR3 DNA: TGTGCCAGCAGTACACAACCGGGGACAGGGTCCTACGAGCAGTACTTC.

This clone was seen only once. The junction does not match germline at one end; this may be a read error. The chain carries TRBV6-6 and TRBJ1-1; 7 nucleotides agree with TRBD1. Germline V gives CDR1 MNHNY, CDR2 SVGAGI (reference sequence). The CDR3 runs 16 residues. As DNA, the CDR3 is TGTGCCAGCAGATACTACGACAGGGCCGAAAACACTGAAGCTTTCTTT. Translated: CASRYYDRAENTEAFF.

This clone showed up just a few times. The chain is built from TRBV4-3 and TRBJ2-7, with TRBD2 matching 7 bases. CDR3 size: 15 residues. The germline gives CDR1 LGHNA, CDR2 YSLEER. The junction had 5 bases not matched to a gene; V was cut back by 3 bases and J by 0 bases. This CDR3 is CASSQGGGVSYEQYF. The CDR3 nucleotides read TGCGCCAGCAGCCAGGGGGGGGGAGTCTCCTACGAGCAGTACTTC.

The chain employs TRBV13 and TRBJ1-1; D remains ambiguous. Germline CDR1 reads PRHDT; CDR2 reads FYEKMQ (reference sequence). The CDR3 is made up of 17 amino acids. Trimming cost V 6 bases and J 4 bases, with 24 bases left between them. CDR3 bases: TGTGCCAGCAGTTCATTCCGTTATGAGATATCCGTCACTGAAGCTTTCTTT. Its protein is CASSSFRYEISVTEAFF.

As to this clone: An end of the junction does not agree with germline; a read error may underlie this. Other DNA sequences of this sample code for an identical CDR3. V and J are TRBV7-7 and TRBJ1-1; no clear D. The CDR3 spans 13 residues. The V gene's germline CDR1 is SSHAT and CDR2 FNYEAQ (reference sequence). In nucleotides, the CDR3 is TGTGCTAGCAGCTTGGGCCGAAACACTGAAGCTTTCTTT. Residues: CASSLGRNTEAFF.

The J gene is TRBJ1-2, the V gene TRBV4-3, with no clear D. The V and J ends lost 0 bases and 4 bases respectively, with 15 bases between them. Germline V lookup: CDR1 LGHNA, CDR2 YSLEER. The CDR3 spans 16 residues. CDR3: CASSQDRVGRSYGYTF. As DNA, the CDR3 is TGCGCCAGCAGCCAAGATCGGGTTGGAAGATCCTATGGCTACACCTTC.

V usage is TRBV2 and J usage is TRBJ1-1; D call uncertain. Trimming left V 4 bases short and J 6 bases short, with 12 bases between. The CDR3 length is 13 residues. Per germline, CDR1 SNHLY and CDR2 FYNNEI. The CDR3 DNA sequence: TGTGCCAGCAGTGTGGTAGGAGTGGCTGAAGCTTTCTTT. This codes for CASSVVGVAEAFF.

The chain is built from TRBV10-2 and TRBJ2-2, with TRBD1 identical over 7 bases. In germline, CDR1 is WSHSY, CDR2 SAAADI. This CDR3 is 13 amino acids long. V shed 6 bases, J shed 6 bases, and the junction held 4 bases outside the gene matches. The CDR3: CASSSTGPGELFF. CDR3 nucleotides: TGCGCCAGCAGCTCGACAGGGCCCGGGGAGCTGTTTTTT.